This is a list of T cell receptor beta chains from one sample in a study of early T cells in non-severe SARS-CoV-2 infection. TCRdb re-called the 5' RACE reads through MiXCR, storing one row per CDR3 protein. The sample records just under 90,000 distinct CDR3 sequences, around 14% being singletons. The source material was whole blood. These receptors originate from an adult who was a healthcare worker with PCR-confirmed SARS-CoV-2 infection or an uninfected control (not recorded which). CDR3s include the opening cysteine and the closing phenylalanine or tryptophan. D genes are given only for firm matches. Where a row states a size, it is once, few, many or the class of an expanded clone; other rows omit it.

d_call,v_call,j_call,clone_size,cdr3_nt,cdr3_aa
-,TRBV2,TRBJ2-3,-,TGTGCCAGCAGTCGGGCAGGATCGGGAAGCACAGATACGCAGTATTTT,CASSRAGSGSTDTQYF
TRBD1,TRBV29-1,TRBJ2-7,-,TGCAGCGTGGAGGACAGGGAAACCTACGAGCAGTACTTC,CSVEDRETYEQYF
-,TRBV10-3,TRBJ1-6,many,TGTGCCATCAGTGGCAGCTCCTATAATTCACCCCTCCACTTT,CAISGSSYNSPLHF
-,TRBV19,TRBJ2-1,-,TGTGCCAGTAGTATATCCGTCTTTGGCGGCACTGAGCAGTTCTTC,CASSISVFGGTEQFF
-,TRBV5-1,TRBJ2-2,-,TGCGCCAGCAGCTTCCTACAGGGTAACGGGGAGCTGTTTTTT,CASSFLQGNGELFF
TRBD2,TRBV30,TRBJ2-1,few,TGTGCCTGGCAGACTAGCGGGAGGGCGAATGAGCAGTTCTTC,CAWQTSGRANEQFF
TRBD2,TRBV4-1,TRBJ2-2,few,TGCGCCAGCAGCCAAGTATCCGGGAGGGCCGTCGGGGAGCTGTTTTTT,CASSQVSGRAVGELFF
-,TRBV29-1,TRBJ2-1,-,TGCAGCGTTGGGGCCGGGACAACGAAAATCAATGAGCAGTTCTTC,CSVGAGTTKINEQFF
-,TRBV28,TRBJ1-4,-,TGTGCCAGCAGTTTATGGGTAGACGGAGAAAAACTGTTTTTT,CASSLWVDGEKLFF
-,TRBV5-1,TRBJ2-7,-,TGCGCCAGCAAGTTTGATTTGGACGGCAGGGTCTGGGGGCAGTACTTC,CASKFDLDGRVWGQYF
-,TRBV5-1,TRBJ1-3,many,TGCGCCAGCAGTTTTCTCAGCGGAGGCTCTGGAAACACCATATATTTT,CASSFLSGGSGNTIYF
-,TRBV6-5,TRBJ2-2,-,TGTGCCAGCAGTTACCATAGCAACAGGGTGACCGGGGAGCTGTTTTTT,CASSYHSNRVTGELFF
-,TRBV19,TRBJ2-7,many,TGTGCCAGTAGTATAGACGGTTTCACGGACAACTCCTACGAGCAGTACTTC,CASSIDGFTDNSYEQYF
TRBD2,TRBV6-5,TRBJ2-7,-,TGTGCCAGCATGCAAGCGGGAGGAGGTTTGAACGAGCAGTACTTC,CASMQAGGGLNEQYF
-,TRBV9,TRBJ2-3,few,TGTGCCAGCAGCGTCCTCACCACAGATACGCAGTATTTT,CASSVLTTDTQYF
TRBD1,TRBV5-4,TRBJ2-5,few,TGTGCCAGCAGCTTGCCAGGGACAGCCCAAGAGACCCAGTACTTC,CASSLPGTAQETQYF
TRBD1,TRBV6-5,TRBJ1-1,-,TGTGCCAGCACCCCACAGGGGACGACTGAAGCTTTCTTT,CASTPQGTTEAFF
-,TRBV6-1,TRBJ2-3,-,TGTGCCAGCAGTGAAGGTTCTGGGTCCGCTACGCAGTATTTT,CASSEGSGSATQYF
-,TRBV12-3/TRBV12-4,TRBJ1-2,-,TGTGCCAGCAGTTTAGGACAGGACTTAGGGTATGGCTACACCTTC,CASSLGQDLGYGYTF
-,TRBV2,TRBJ1-5,few,TGTGCCAGCAGGAGAGGGGGGAACCAGCCCCAGCATTTT,CASRRGGNQPQHF
TRBD1,TRBV24-1,TRBJ2-3,-,TGTGCCACCAGTGATGCGACAGGGATCACAGATACGCAGTATTTT,CATSDATGITDTQYF
-,TRBV14,TRBJ2-1,few,TGTGCCAGCAGCCAGCTTCAAGAGCAGTTCTTC,CASSQLQEQFF
-,TRBV29-1,TRBJ1-3,few,TGCAGCGTTGAAGGGCCAGCCTCTGGAAACACCATATATTTT,CSVEGPASGNTIYF
TRBD1,TRBV9,TRBJ1-6,few,TGTGCCAGCAGCCCGCAGGACAGGGGCGGCTCACCCCTCCACTTT,CASSPQDRGGSPLHF
-,TRBV20-1,TRBJ2-7,-,TGCAGTGCTCCCTATCCTAAATACGAGCAGTACTTC,CSAPYPKYEQYF
TRBD1,TRBV24-1,TRBJ1-5,-,TGTGCCACCAGTGACGCCGGACAGGGGGTAAATCAGCCCCAGCATTTT,CATSDAGQGVNQPQHF
-,TRBV20-1,TRBJ1-5,many,TGCAGTGCTAGGATCCCCGGACTTTATAGCAATCAGCCCCAGCATTTT,CSARIPGLYSNQPQHF
-,TRBV7-9,TRBJ2-5,-,TGTGCCAGCAGCTTAGTTGAAGAGACCCAGTACTTC,CASSLVEETQYF
TRBD1,TRBV11-2,TRBJ2-1,-,TGTGCCAGCAGCTTCGCAGGGGGAAGGGTTGAGCAGTTCTTC,CASSFAGGRVEQFF
TRBD1,TRBV5-6,TRBJ1-1,-,TGTGCCAGCAGCCCGACAGGGGGCAACACTGAAGCTTTCTTT,CASSPTGGNTEAFF
-,TRBV27,TRBJ2-3,-,TGTGCCAGCAGTCCAGGGAGACAGGCGACCGTGGGCACAGATACGCAGTATTTT,CASSPGRQATVGTDTQYF
TRBD2,TRBV15,TRBJ2-1,few,TGTGCCACCAGCGGACTAGCGGGAGAGGCGGGAAATGAGCAGTTCTTC,CATSGLAGEAGNEQFF
-,TRBV28,TRBJ2-3,-,TGTGCCAGCAGTCCCACGTGGGCCACAGATACGCAGTATTTT,CASSPTWATDTQYF
TRBD1,TRBV4-2,TRBJ2-5,-,TGTGCCAGCAGCCAAGAGACAGGGGGTAGGGAGACCCAGTACTTC,CASSQETGGRETQYF
-,TRBV15,TRBJ1-3,many,TGTGCCACCAGCAGAGGAAGGTGGAACACCATATATTTT,CATSRGRWNTIYF
TRBD2,TRBV11-1,TRBJ2-7,few,TGTGCCAGCAGCTTAGCTCGGCGGACTAGCGGGAGGTACGAGCAGTACTTC,CASSLARRTSGRYEQYF
-,TRBV12-3/TRBV12-4,TRBJ2-1,-,TGTGCCAGCAGTCCCATGGGTCTCGCGAATGAGCAGTTCTTC,CASSPMGLANEQFF
-,TRBV13,TRBJ1-1,few,TGTGCCAGCAGCTTCATGGGGACCCGGGCCACTGAAGCTTTCTTT,CASSFMGTRATEAFF
-,TRBV7-9,TRBJ2-2,-,TGTGCCAGCAGCTTAGAGGGGGGAAGCCCCACCGGGGAGCTGTTTTTT,CASSLEGGSPTGELFF
TRBD1,TRBV6-4,TRBJ1-5,few,TGTGCCAGCAGTAACCGGGACAGAGTTTATAGCAATCAGCCCCAGCATTTT,CASSNRDRVYSNQPQHF
-,TRBV29-1,TRBJ2-5,few,TGCAGCGTTGATAGAATCCGGGAGAACCAAGAGACCCAGTACTTC,CSVDRIRENQETQYF
-,TRBV14,TRBJ1-1,few,TGTGCCAGCAGCCAAGATCCGGGCAGGGTGGGCACTGAAGCTTTCTTT,CASSQDPGRVGTEAFF
TRBD2,TRBV4-1,TRBJ2-1,many,TGCGCCAGCAGCAAGGGGGGTTCGGGACTAGCACGGCGTGAGCAGTTCTTC,CASSKGGSGLARREQFF
TRBD1,TRBV7-9,TRBJ2-2,many,TGTGCCAGCAGCCTAACAGGGGCCCCGAACACCGGGGAGCTGTTTTTT,CASSLTGAPNTGELFF